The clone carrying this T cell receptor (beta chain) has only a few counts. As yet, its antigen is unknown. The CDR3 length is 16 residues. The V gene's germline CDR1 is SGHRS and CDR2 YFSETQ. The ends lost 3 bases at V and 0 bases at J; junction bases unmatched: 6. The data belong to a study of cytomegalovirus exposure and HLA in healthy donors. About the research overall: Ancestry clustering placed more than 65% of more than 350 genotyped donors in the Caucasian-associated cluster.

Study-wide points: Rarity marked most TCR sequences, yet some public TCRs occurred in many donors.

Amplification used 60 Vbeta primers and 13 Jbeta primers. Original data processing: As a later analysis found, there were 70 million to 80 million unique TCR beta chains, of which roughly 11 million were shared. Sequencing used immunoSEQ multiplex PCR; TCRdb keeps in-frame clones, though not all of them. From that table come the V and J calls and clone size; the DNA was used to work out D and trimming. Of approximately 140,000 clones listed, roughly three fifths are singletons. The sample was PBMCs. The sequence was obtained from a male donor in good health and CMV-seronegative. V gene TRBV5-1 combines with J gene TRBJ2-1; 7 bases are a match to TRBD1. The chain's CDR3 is CASSWGTASSYNEQFF. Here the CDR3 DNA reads TGCGCCAGCAGCTGGGGGACAGCTTCCTCCTACAATGAGCAGTTCTTC.